This TCR beta chain originates from a study of T cell responses to AZD1222 COVID-19 vaccine. Study-wide points: Repertoire samples came only from after the peak T cell response.

Sequencing used immunoSEQ multiplex PCR; TCRdb keeps in-frame clones, though not all of them. The profile shows 100,000 to 150,000 clones, around 88% of them singletons. Points on this clone: Antigen specificity is unknown.

This receptor was obtained from an adult in good health. This specimen consisted of peripheral blood, obtained on day 0 of MenACWY control vaccination.

CDR3: CASTEGPAPGSPLHF. The CDR3, as DNA: TGTGCCAGCACCGAGGGGCCCGCCCCGGGTTCACCCCTCCACTTT. The chain combines TRBV27 with TRBJ1-6; a weak D match, TRBD1 (5 bases). In germline, CDR1 is MNHEY, CDR2 SMNVEV (reference sequence). This CDR3 comprises 15 residues. V was shortened by 7 bases and J by 9 bases, with 19 bases between the two germline ends.